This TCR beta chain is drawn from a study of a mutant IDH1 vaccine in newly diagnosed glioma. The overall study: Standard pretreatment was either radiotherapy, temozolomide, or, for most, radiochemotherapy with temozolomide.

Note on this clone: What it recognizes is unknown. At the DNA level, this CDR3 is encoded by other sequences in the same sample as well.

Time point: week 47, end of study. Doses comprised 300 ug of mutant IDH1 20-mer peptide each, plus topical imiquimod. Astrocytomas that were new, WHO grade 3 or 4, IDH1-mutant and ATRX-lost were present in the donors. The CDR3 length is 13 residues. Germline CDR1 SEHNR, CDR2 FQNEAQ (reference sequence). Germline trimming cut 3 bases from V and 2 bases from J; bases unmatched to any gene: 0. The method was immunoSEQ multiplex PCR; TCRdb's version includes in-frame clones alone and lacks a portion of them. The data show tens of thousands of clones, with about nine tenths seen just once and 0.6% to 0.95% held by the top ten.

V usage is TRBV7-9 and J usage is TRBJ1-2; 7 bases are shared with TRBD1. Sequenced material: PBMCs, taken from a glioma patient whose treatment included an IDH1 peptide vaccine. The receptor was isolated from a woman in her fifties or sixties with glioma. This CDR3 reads CASSLGQNYGYTF. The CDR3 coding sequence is TGTGCCAGCAGCTTGGGACAGAACTATGGCTACACCTTC. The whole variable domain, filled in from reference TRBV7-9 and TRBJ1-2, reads DTGVSQNPRHKITKRGQNVTFRCDPISEHNRLYWYRQTLGQGPEFLTYFQNEAQLEKSRLLSDRFSAERPKGSFSTLEIQRTEQGDSAMYLCASSLGQNYGYTFGSGTRLTVV.